This T cell receptor beta chain is from a study of neurological immune-mediated disorders. TCRdb processed the 5' RACE reads anew with MiXCR; each CDR3 protein has one entry. Of over 60,000 distinct CDR3 sequences listed, 4% to 6% are singletons. The CDR3 runs 14 residues. Trimming shortened V by 1 base and J by 8 bases, and 14 bases separated the two germline ends. Germline CDR1 and CDR2: LGHNA and YNFKEQ. This clonotype occurred many times. Sequencing was done on a sample of PBMCs. This TCR came from a woman in her 30s with multiple sclerosis. This chain connects TRBV4-2 to TRBJ1-2; D is undetermined. CDR3 protein: CASSQVSETVGYTF. CDR3 coding DNA: TGTGCCAGCAGCCAAGTCTCCGAGACGGTAGGCTACACCTTC.